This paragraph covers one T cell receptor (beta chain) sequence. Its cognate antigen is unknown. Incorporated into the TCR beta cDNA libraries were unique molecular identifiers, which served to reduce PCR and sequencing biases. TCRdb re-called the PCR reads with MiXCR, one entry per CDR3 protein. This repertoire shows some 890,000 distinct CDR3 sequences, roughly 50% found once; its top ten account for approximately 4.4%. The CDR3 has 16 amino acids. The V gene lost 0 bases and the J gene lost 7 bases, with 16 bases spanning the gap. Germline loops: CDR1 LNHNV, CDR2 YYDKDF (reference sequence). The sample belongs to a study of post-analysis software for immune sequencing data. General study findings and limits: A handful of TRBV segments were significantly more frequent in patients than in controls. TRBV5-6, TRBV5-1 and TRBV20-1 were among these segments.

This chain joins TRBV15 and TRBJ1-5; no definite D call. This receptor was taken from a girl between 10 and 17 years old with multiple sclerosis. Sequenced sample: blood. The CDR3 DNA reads TGTGCCACCAGCAGAGATCTCGGATTCTCACGGCAGCCCCAGCATTTT. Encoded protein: CATSRDLGFSRQPQHF.